The following is a T cell receptor (beta chain) sequence with its context. Its antigen is still unknown. The CDR3 extends over 15 amino acids. V lost 2 bases to trimming and J lost 3 bases, with 8 bases between them. The germline V gene encodes CDR1 MNHEY and CDR2 SVGAGI. The source of the sample is a study of cytomegalovirus exposure and HLA in healthy donors. Overall study findings and caveats: Some public TCRs appeared in many individuals, while most sequences were rare.

Primers for the PCR totalled 60 Vbeta and 13 Jbeta. Clones were sequenced by immunoSEQ multiplex PCR, and TCRdb holds only the in-frame ones, with some missing. The table lists 170,000 or so clones, over 80% of them singletons. The sequence came from a male donor in good health and CMV-seropositive. Sequencing input: PBMCs. The chain has TRBV6-5 and TRBJ2-6; D is possibly TRBD1 (5 bases). CDR3 DNA: TGTGCCAGCAGTTACAGGGGTGGTGGGGCCAACGTCCTGACTTTC. Its translation: CASSYRGGGANVLTF.